This record covers a single T cell receptor beta chain. This specimen belongs to a study of PD-L1 blockade in urothelial cancer. The table came from immunoSEQ multiplex PCR; TCRdb's copy has only in-frame clones and leaves some out. The table lists roughly 63,000 clones, approximately 81% of them singletons. The ends lost 1 base at V and 4 bases at J; junction bases unmatched: 6. Looked up from germline, CDR1 is GTSNPN and CDR2 is SVGIG (reference sequence). CDR3 length equals 14 residues. The time point was: pretreatment peripheral blood. The sequencing used PBMCs, collected around atezolizumab (anti-PD-L1) treatment. J is TRBJ1-2 and V is TRBV30; TRBD1 agrees at 7 bases. The receptor comes from a man in his 70s with urothelial cancer. This CDR3 reads CAWSGTGAGYGYTF. The CDR3 coding sequence is TGTGCCTGGAGTGGTACAGGGGCCGGCTATGGCTACACCTTC.